The 20 T cell receptor beta chains given below trace back to one sample, sequenced in a study of technical replicates of blood from several donors. Assay: immunoSEQ multiplex PCR; the TCRdb copy retains only in-frame clones and omits some. The repertoire consists of over 70,000 clones, with approximately 96% occurring once and the leading ten covering around 0.2%. Sequencing was performed on T cells isolated from PBMCs. These receptors originate from a human donor in good health.

Turning to this clone: One end of the junction varies from germline; a read error may be responsible. The chain has TRBV2 and TRBJ2-2; 8 nucleotides line up with TRBD2. This CDR3 is built from 14 residues. The germline V gene encodes CDR1 SNHLY and CDR2 FYNNEI. CDR3 in amino acids: CAGSGSLNTGELFF. CDR3 bases: TGTGCCGGCAGCGGGAGTTTAAACACCGGGGAGCTGTTTTTT.

The chain combines TRBV30 with TRBJ2-7; possibly TRBD1 for D (7 bases). CDR1 and CDR2 (germline): GTSNPN, SVGIG (reference sequence). Trimming removed 4 bases from V and 3 bases from J, with 10 bases in between. The CDR3 runs 12 residues. CDR3 coding DNA: TGTGCCTGGACGGGGGACAGCTACGAGCAGTACTTC. Its protein is CAWTGDSYEQYF.

The V and J genes are TRBV5-1 and TRBJ2-7; D might be TRBD1 (5 bases). Germline CDR1 reads SGHRS; CDR2 reads YFSETQ. The CDR3 spans 15 residues. Trimming shortened V by 0 bases and J by 2 bases, and 12 bases separated the two germline ends. The DNA for the CDR3 is TGCGCCAGCAGCTTGGCGGAGCAGGGAACCTACGAGCAGTACTTC. This sequence encodes CASSLAEQGTYEQYF. Combining the CDR3 with reference TRBV5-1 and TRBJ2-7 gives the whole variable domain KAGVTQTPRYLIKTRGQQVTLSCSPISGHRSVSWYQQTPGQGLQFLFEYFSETQRNKGNFPGRFSGRQFSNSRSEMNVSTLELGDSALYLCASSLAEQGTYEQYFGPGTRLTVT.

This chain links TRBV6-1 with TRBJ2-7, with D possibly matching TRBD2 (7 bases). Germline CDR1 MNHNS, CDR2 SASEGT. V lost 5 bases and J 2 bases, leaving 10 bases between the germline ends. The CDR3 extends over 13 amino acids. The CDR3 DNA reads as TGTGCCAGCAGTCCCGGGGGGCCCTACGAGCAGTACTTC. Translation: CASSPGGPYEQYF.

The chain employs TRBV5-4 and TRBJ2-2; TRBD1 agrees at 10 bases. This CDR3 is 17 amino acids long. With V trimmed by 4 bases and J by 4 bases, 10 bases remained unmatched. In germline, CDR1 is SGHNT, CDR2 YYREEE (reference sequence). The CDR3 reads CASSGRDRGFGTGELFF. As DNA, the CDR3 is TGTGCCAGCAGCGGCCGGGACAGGGGCTTCGGCACCGGGGAGCTGTTTTTT.

The chain is built from TRBV6-1 and TRBJ2-7; tentative D call: TRBD1 (6 bases). The CDR3 runs 15 residues. V was shortened by 3 bases and J by 1 base, with 13 bases between the two germline ends. In germline, CDR1 is MNHNS, CDR2 SASEGT. CDR3 sequence: CASSDPTTGSYEQYF. In DNA form, the CDR3 reads TGTGCCAGCAGTGACCCTACAACAGGGTCCTACGAGCAGTACTTC.

This chain uses TRBV4-1 with TRBJ1-2; no clear D. Trimming took 1 base from V and 1 from J, leaving 10 bases between them. Germline V gene lookup returns CDR1 MGHRA and CDR2 YSYEKL. The length of the CDR3 is 15 residues. The CDR3 protein is CASSQGPPGNYGYTF. Here the CDR3 DNA reads TGCGCCAGCAGCCAAGGTCCCCCAGGTAACTATGGCTACACCTTC.

The genes are TRBV11-3 and TRBJ2-7; maybe TRBD2 (5 bases). The V and J ends lost 1 base and 7 bases respectively, with 17 bases between them. CDR3 length: 15 amino acids. Per the germline V gene, CDR1 is SGHNT and CDR2 is YENEEA. The CDR3 reads CASSLVHGFRREQYF. DNA for the CDR3: TGTGCCAGCAGCTTAGTACACGGATTTAGGAGGGAGCAGTACTTC.

The V gene is TRBV9, the J gene TRBJ2-1, with 14 bases identical to TRBD2. J gave up 6 bases and V 3 bases, and 5 bases lay outside the gene matches. The germline gives CDR1 SGDLS, CDR2 YYNGEE. CDR3 length equals 16 residues. CDR3 sequence reads: CASSATGTSGGNEQFF. The CDR3, as DNA: TGTGCCAGCAGCGCCACCGGGACTAGCGGGGGCAATGAGCAGTTCTTC.

The V gene is TRBV27, the J gene TRBJ2-3, with 8 nucleotides matching TRBD1. Germline V gene sequence: CDR1 MNHEY, CDR2 SMNVEV (reference sequence). The CDR3 has 16 amino acids. V lost 5 bases to trimming and J lost 2 bases; unmatched junction nucleotides: 9. The CDR3 bases are TGTGCCAGCAGTCATCTCCCGGGACAGGTCACAGATACGCAGTATTTT. As protein: CASSHLPGQVTDTQYF.

This chain uses TRBV5-1 with TRBJ2-1, with 8 bases fitting TRBD2. This CDR3 contains 16 residues. With 3 bases clipped from V and 9 bases from J, the junction kept 14 bases outside the gene matches. CDR1 and CDR2 from the germline V gene are SGHRS and YFSETQ. The CDR3 region is CASSWGLGEGGGEQFF. In DNA, the CDR3 is TGCGCCAGCAGCTGGGGACTAGGGGAGGGAGGAGGTGAGCAGTTCTTC.

The chain carries TRBV30 and TRBJ2-1; 7 nucleotides match TRBD1. This CDR3 is built from 14 residues. The junction had 7 bases not matched to a gene; V was cut back by 4 bases and J by 4 bases. Germline V CDR1 and CDR2: GTSNPN, SVGIG (reference sequence). The CDR3 nucleotides read TGTGCCTGGACTGGGACAGTCCAATACAATGAGCAGTTCTTC. Translated: CAWTGTVQYNEQFF.

The chain couples TRBV5-4 to TRBJ2-7, with a tentative D call TRBD1 (6 bases). Trimming removed 3 bases from V and 0 bases from J, with 13 bases in between. Per the germline V gene, CDR1 is SGHNT and CDR2 is YYREEE (reference sequence). This CDR3 region has 15 residues. In DNA form, the CDR3 reads TGTGCCAGCAGCTATACAGGGCAGAACTCCTACGAGCAGTACTTC. Translating it yields CASSYTGQNSYEQYF.

This chain uses TRBV19 with TRBJ1-2; the D is unclear. Germline V lookup: CDR1 LNHDA, CDR2 SQIVND (reference sequence). The CDR3 has 13 amino acids. Trimming pared 3 bases from V and 4 bases from J, leaving 9 bases between. DNA of the CDR3: TGTGCCAGTAGTATGGGAGGGCCCTATGGCTACACCTTC. Translation: CASSMGGPYGYTF.

This clone was recorded only once. The V gene is TRBV11-3, the J gene TRBJ2-1, with 7 nucleotides matching TRBD1. V lost 1 base to trimming and J lost 3 bases; unmatched junction nucleotides: 3. Germline CDR1 and CDR2: SGHNT and YENEEA. The CDR3 covers 15 residues. The CDR3 spells CASSLGGTDYNEQFF. DNA of the CDR3: TGTGCCAGCAGCTTAGGTGGGACAGACTACAATGAGCAGTTCTTC.

This clone appeared once. J is TRBJ2-5 and V is TRBV18, with D unclear. The CDR3 loop spans 16 amino acids. Trimming took 1 base from V and 5 from J, leaving 17 bases between them. The germline V gene has CDR1 KGHSH and CDR2 LQKENI. The CDR3 DNA reads as TGTGCCAGCTCACCACGGTTTCTTCAAGTCGGGGAGACCCAGTACTTC. Encoded protein: CASSPRFLQVGETQYF.

The genes are TRBV14 and TRBJ1-4; possibly TRBD1 for D (6 bases). In germline, CDR1 is SGHDN, CDR2 FVKESK. This CDR3 is built from 15 residues. V lost 1 base and J 5 bases, leaving 11 bases between the germline ends. For the CDR3, the DNA is TGTGCCAGCAGCCAAGTGGACAGACCAAATGAAAAACTGTTTTTT. As protein: CASSQVDRPNEKLFF. The full variable domain, with the rest looked up from reference TRBV14 and TRBJ1-4, is EAGVTQFPSHSVIEKGQTVTLRCDPISGHDNLYWYRRVMGKEIKFLLHFVKESKQDESGMPNNRFLAERTGGTYSTLKVQPAELEDSGVYFCASSQVDRPNEKLFFGSGTQLSVL.

This clone was recorded only once. The chain joins TRBV5-1 to TRBJ2-5, with no clear D. Trimming removed 5 bases at V and 3 bases at J, with 5 bases between. The CDR3 sequence is 11 residues long. Per germline, CDR1 SGHRS and CDR2 YFSETQ. The CDR3: CASRAEETQYF. CDR3 nucleotides: TGCGCCAGCAGGGCAGAAGAGACCCAGTACTTC.

The chain uses TRBV7-9 and TRBJ1-5; maybe TRBD1 (6 bases). The V gene lost 0 bases and the J gene lost 0 bases, with 9 bases spanning the gap. CDR1 SEHNR and CDR2 FQNEAQ come from the germline V gene (reference sequence). The length of the CDR3 is 16 residues. The chain's CDR3 is CASSLADSYSNQPQHF. In DNA form, the CDR3 reads TGTGCCAGCAGCTTAGCGGACAGTTATAGCAATCAGCCCCAGCATTTT.

This clone was picked up one time. The chain uses TRBV5-6 and TRBJ2-1; the match to TRBD2 covers 12 bases. Germline values: CDR1 SGHDT, CDR2 YYEEEE. With V trimmed by 4 bases and J by 4 bases, 12 bases remained unmatched. The CDR3 runs to 18 residues. CDR3 nucleotides: TGTGCCAGCAGCCTCGGACTAGCGGGGAACCCCATTTACAATGAGCAGTTCTTC. Translated, it gives CASSLGLAGNPIYNEQFF.